The 10 T cell receptor beta chains in this list originate from one sample, sequenced in a study of cytomegalovirus exposure and HLA in healthy donors. With 60 Vbeta and 13 Jbeta primers, the PCR was carried out. Assay used: immunoSEQ multiplex PCR; TCRdb lists only in-frame clones, some missing. The data contain a few hundred thousand clones, around 90% of them singletons. The specimen was PBMCs. The receptors come from a girl aged 2 to 10 in good health and CMV-seronegative.

This clone was observed a single time. V usage is TRBV7-9 and J usage is TRBJ2-7, with 13 bases that match TRBD2. CDR1 is SEHNR and CDR2 is FQNEAQ in the germline V gene (reference sequence). This CDR3 contains 17 residues. V trimming: 2 bases; J trimming: 4 bases; junction bases outside the gene matches: 8. The CDR3 DNA sequence: TGTGCCAGCAGCTTAATTGAACTAGCGGGGGGGCCATACGAGCAGTACTTC. Translated: CASSLIELAGGPYEQYF.

Concerning this clone: The sample has other DNA sequences that encode this CDR3 too. The gene calls are TRBV7-2 and TRBJ2-7; 7 bases line up with TRBD1. This CDR3 comprises 14 residues. V was pared by 5 bases and J by 2 bases, with 6 bases of the junction left unmatched. Germline CDR1 SGHTA, CDR2 FQGNSA. The CDR3 coding sequence is TGTGCCAGCAGCCCCCCAGGGGGAACCTACGAGCAGTACTTC. It translates to CASSPPGGTYEQYF.

The rearrangement joins TRBV6-1 to TRBJ2-7, with D tentatively TRBD2 (6 bases). The germline V and J ends were trimmed by 8 bases and 2 bases, with 10 bases remaining between them. CDR1 MNHNS and CDR2 SASEGT come from the germline V gene. The CDR3 totals 12 residues. CDR3 protein: CASLAGTYEQYF. CDR3 bases: TGTGCCAGCCTGGCGGGGACCTACGAGCAGTACTTC.

The rearrangement joins TRBV5-6 to TRBJ2-2; D unresolved. The CDR3 spans 14 residues. Germline V gene data show CDR1 as SGHDT and CDR2 as YYEEEE. Trimming shortened V by 1 base and J by 7 bases, and 11 bases separated the two germline ends. This CDR3 reads CASSLIVGGGELFF. Written as DNA, the CDR3 is TGTGCCAGCAGCTTGATAGTCGGTGGCGGGGAGCTGTTTTTT.

The genes are TRBV7-9 and TRBJ2-1, with 12 bases aligning to TRBD2. Trimming cost V 10 bases and J 8 bases; bases outside gene matches: 3. This CDR3 has 12 residues. Germline CDR1 and CDR2: SEHNR and FQNEAQ (reference sequence). The CDR3 DNA sequence: TGTGCCACTAGCGGGGGGGCATATGAGCAGTTCTTC. Its translation: CATSGGAYEQFF. The full variable domain, rest sourced from reference TRBV7-9 and TRBJ2-1, is DTGVSQNPRHKITKRGQNVTFRCDPISEHNRLYWYRQTLGQGPEFLTYFQNEAQLEKSRLLSDRFSAERPKGSFSTLEIQRTEQGDSAMYLCATSGGAYEQFFGPGTRLTVL.

The chain joins TRBV27 to TRBJ1-1; the match to TRBD1 covers 8 bases. Unmatched junction bases numbered 9, after V lost 5 bases and J lost 7 bases. The CDR3 extends over 14 amino acids. The germline CDR1 and CDR2 sequences are MNHEY and SMNVEV (reference sequence). DNA for the CDR3: TGTGCCAGCAGTGACCCCCCCGGACAGGGTGAAGCTTTCTTT. Amino acid sequence: CASSDPPGQGEAFF.

J is TRBJ1-1 and V is TRBV7-9; D uncertain. V was pared by 3 bases and J by 8 bases, with 7 bases between. Germline loops: CDR1 SEHNR, CDR2 FQNEAQ (reference sequence). This CDR3 has 11 residues. The DNA for the CDR3 is TGTGCCAGCAGCTTTGGCCAGGAAGCTTTCTTT. It codes for CASSFGQEAFF.

The chain carries TRBV19 and TRBJ2-1; 9 bases map to TRBD2. The germline V gene encodes CDR1 LNHDA and CDR2 SQIVND (reference sequence). J was trimmed by 1 base and V by 5 bases; bases with no gene match: 12. The CDR3 is made up of 18 amino acids. In DNA form, the CDR3 reads TGTGCCAGTAGTGGGACCGAGAGCGGGAGGTTTTCCTACAATGAGCAGTTCTTC. Its protein product is CASSGTESGRFSYNEQFF.

CDR3 loop: CASSLIAGVYNEQFF. The CDR3 bases are TGCGCCAGCAGCTTAATAGCGGGGGTCTACAATGAGCAGTTCTTC. V and J are TRBV5-1 and TRBJ2-1, with 9 bases that match TRBD2. From germline, CDR1 is SGHRS and CDR2 YFSETQ. J lost 3 bases, V lost 2 bases, and 3 bases had no gene match. The CDR3 is made up of 15 amino acids.

This chain links TRBV27 with TRBJ2-7, with 10 bases aligning to TRBD1. Unmatched junction bases numbered 5, after V lost 5 bases and J lost 1 base. Germline V gene sequence: CDR1 MNHEY, CDR2 SMNVEV (reference sequence). The CDR3 length is 15 residues. The CDR3 DNA is TGTGCCAGCAGTAGGGGGACAGGGGAGTCCTACGAGCAGTACTTC. Translating it yields CASSRGTGESYEQYF.